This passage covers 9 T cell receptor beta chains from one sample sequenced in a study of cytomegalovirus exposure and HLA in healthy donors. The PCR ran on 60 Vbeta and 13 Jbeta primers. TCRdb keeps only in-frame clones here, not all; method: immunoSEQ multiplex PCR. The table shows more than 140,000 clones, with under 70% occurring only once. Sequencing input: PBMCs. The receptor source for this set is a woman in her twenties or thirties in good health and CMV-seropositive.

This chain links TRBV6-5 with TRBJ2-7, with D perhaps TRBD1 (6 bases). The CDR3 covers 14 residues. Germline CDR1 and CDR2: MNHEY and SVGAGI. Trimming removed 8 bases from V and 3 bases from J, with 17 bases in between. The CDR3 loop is CASSLQGFNYEQYF. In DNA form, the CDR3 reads TGTGCCAGCTCGCTCCAGGGGTTTAACTACGAGCAGTACTTC.

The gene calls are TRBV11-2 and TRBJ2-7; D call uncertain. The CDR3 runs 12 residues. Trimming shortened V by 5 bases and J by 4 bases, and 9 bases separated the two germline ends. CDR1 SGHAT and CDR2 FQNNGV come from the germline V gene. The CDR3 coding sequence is TGTGCCAGCAGCATAGCCGGGTACGAGCAGTACTTC. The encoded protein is CASSIAGYEQYF.

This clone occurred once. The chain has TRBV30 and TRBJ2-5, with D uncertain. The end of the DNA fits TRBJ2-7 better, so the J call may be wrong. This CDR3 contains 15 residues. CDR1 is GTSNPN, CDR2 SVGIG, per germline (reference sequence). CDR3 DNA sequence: TGTGCCTGCAGCCGCCGGAGCGAGAGCTCCTACGAGCAGTACTTC. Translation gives CACSRRSESSYEQYF.

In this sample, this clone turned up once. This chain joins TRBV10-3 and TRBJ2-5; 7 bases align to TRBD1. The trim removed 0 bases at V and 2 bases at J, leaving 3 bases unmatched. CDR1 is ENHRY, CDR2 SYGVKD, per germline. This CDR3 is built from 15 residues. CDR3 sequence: CAISESGRGQETQYF. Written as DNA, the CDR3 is TGTGCCATCAGTGAGTCTGGCAGGGGGCAAGAGACCCAGTACTTC.

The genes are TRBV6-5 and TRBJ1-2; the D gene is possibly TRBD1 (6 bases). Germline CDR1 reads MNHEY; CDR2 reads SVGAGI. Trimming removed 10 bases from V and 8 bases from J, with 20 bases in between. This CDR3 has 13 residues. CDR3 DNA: TGTGCCATCGGTAACAGGGTTCAGGGCGGCTACACCTTC. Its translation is CAIGNRVQGGYTF.

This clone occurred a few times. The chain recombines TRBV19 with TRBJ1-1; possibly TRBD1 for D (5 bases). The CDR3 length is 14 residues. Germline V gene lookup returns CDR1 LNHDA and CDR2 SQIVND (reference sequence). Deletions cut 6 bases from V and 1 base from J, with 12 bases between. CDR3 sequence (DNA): TGTGCCAGTAGAAGAGACAGCCGGAACACTGAAGCTTTCTTT. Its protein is CASRRDSRNTEAFF.

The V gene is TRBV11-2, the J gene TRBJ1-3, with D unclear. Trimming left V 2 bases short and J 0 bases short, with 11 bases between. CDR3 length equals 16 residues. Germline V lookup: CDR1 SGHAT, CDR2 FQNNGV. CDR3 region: CASSLPKEYSGNTIYF. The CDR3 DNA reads TGTGCCAGCAGCTTACCAAAAGAGTACTCTGGAAACACCATATATTTT.

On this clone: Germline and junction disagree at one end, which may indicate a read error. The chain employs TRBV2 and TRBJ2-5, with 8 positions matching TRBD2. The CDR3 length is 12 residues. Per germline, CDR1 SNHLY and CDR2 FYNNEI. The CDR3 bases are TGTGCCAGCGGGGTGGGACTAGAGGCCCAGTACTTC. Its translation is CASGVGLEAQYF.

This chain's CDR3 is CASSLPYEETQYF. As DNA, the CDR3 is TGTGCCAGCAGCTTGCCCTACGAAGAGACCCAGTACTTC. The V call is TRBV5-4, the J call TRBJ2-5; D uncertain. The CDR3 length is 13 residues. Trimming took 1 base from V and 3 from J, leaving 7 bases between them. Germline V gene data show CDR1 as SGHNT and CDR2 as YYREEE (reference sequence).